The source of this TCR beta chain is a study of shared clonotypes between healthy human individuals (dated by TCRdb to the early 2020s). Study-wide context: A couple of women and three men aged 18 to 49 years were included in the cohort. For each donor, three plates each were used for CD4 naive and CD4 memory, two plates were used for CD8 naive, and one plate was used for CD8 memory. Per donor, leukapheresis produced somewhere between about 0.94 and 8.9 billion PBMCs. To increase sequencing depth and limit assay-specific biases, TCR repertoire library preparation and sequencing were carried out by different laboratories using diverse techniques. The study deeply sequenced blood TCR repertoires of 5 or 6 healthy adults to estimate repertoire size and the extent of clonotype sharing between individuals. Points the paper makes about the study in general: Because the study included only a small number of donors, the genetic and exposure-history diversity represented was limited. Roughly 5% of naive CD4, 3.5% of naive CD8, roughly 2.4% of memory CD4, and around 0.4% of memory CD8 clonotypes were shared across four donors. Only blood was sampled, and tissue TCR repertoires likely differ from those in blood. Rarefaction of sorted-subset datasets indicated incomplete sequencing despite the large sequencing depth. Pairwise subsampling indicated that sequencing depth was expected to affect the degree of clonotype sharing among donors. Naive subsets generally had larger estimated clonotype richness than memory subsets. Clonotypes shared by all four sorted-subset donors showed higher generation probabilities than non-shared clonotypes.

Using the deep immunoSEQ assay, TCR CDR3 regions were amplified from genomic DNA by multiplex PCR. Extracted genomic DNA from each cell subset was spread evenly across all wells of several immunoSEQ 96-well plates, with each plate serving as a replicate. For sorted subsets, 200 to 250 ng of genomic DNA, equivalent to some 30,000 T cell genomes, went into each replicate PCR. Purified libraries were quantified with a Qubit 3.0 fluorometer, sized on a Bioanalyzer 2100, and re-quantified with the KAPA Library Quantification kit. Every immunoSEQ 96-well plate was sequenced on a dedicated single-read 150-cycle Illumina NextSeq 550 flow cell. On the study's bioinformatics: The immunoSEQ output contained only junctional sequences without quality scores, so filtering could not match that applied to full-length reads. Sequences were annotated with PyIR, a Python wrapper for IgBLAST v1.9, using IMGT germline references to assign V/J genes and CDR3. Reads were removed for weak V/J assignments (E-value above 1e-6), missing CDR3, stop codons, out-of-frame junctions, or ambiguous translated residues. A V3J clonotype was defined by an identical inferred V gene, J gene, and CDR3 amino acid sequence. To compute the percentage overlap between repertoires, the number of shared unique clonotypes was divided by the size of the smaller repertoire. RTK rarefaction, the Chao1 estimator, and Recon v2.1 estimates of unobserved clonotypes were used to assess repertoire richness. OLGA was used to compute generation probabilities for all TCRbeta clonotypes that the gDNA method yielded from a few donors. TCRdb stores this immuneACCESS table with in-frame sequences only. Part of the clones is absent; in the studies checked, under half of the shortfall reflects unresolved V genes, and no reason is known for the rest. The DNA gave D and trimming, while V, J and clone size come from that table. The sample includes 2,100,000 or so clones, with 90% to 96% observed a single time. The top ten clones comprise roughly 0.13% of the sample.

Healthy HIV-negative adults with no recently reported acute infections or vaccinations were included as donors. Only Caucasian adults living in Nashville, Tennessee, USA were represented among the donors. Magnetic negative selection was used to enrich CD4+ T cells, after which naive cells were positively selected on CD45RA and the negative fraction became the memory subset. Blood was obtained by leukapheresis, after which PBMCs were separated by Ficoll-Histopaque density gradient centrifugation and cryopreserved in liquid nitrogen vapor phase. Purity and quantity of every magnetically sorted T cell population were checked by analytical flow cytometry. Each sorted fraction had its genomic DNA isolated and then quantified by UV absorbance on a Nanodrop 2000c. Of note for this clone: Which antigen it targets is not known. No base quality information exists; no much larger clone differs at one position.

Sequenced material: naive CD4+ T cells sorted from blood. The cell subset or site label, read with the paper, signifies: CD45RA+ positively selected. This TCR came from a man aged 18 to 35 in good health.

The CDR3 reads as follows: CASSGAGMNSPLHF. The DNA sequence is as follows: TGTGCCAGCAGTGGGGCAGGGATGAATTCACCCCTCCACTTT. The chain employs TRBV2 and TRBJ1-6; TRBD1 is possibly the D segment (5 matching bases). The germline V gene yields SNHLY for CDR1 and FYNNEI for CDR2. V sheds 4 bases and J sheds 7 bases, leaving 11 bases between their ends. The CDR3 starts with the cysteine, ends with the phenylalanine, and has 14 residues. Of all the DNA, just the CDR3 is kept, 42 bases in frame from base 1.